This entry concerns a single T cell receptor beta chain. The antigen is not known. This sample stems from a study of PD-1 blockade in classical Hodgkin lymphoma. Overall study context: Nivolumab dosing for patients was 3 mg/kg, administered intravenously every 2 weeks. Study-wide findings and caveats: Relapsed/refractory patients reportedly had lower baseline diversity than newly diagnosed patients. Baseline diversity in complete responders resembled that of newly diagnosed patients.

Time point specified: cycle 4 day 1 (C4D1), after less than 7 weeks of nivolumab. Relapses following autologous stem cell transplantation were seen in all patients, with brentuximab vedotin exposure varying. The CDR3 runs 14 residues. The germline V gene encodes CDR1 PRHDT and CDR2 FYEKMQ (reference sequence). With 6 bases clipped from V and 4 bases from J, the junction kept 8 bases outside the gene matches. TCRdb keeps only in-frame clones here, not all; method: immunoSEQ multiplex PCR. The data hold tens of thousands of clones, with roughly 80% observed a single time. The clonotype was recovered from a human donor with classical Hodgkin lymphoma. The sample here was peripheral blood mononuclear cells (PBMCs), taken before the fourth cycle of nivolumab. J is TRBJ2-7 and V is TRBV13; 8 bases line up with TRBD2. This CDR3 is CASSSGGDSYEQYF. CDR3 bases: TGTGCCAGCAGTTCGGGAGGGGATTCTTACGAGCAGTACTTC.